This T cell receptor beta chain was found in a study of identical twins. Overall study results and limits: Surplus twin overlap in beta out-of-frame sequences was less pronounced.

This clonotype came up many times. Its antigen remains unidentified. TCRdb fed the 5' RACE reads into MiXCR, producing one record per CDR3 protein. Seen here are some 200,000 distinct CDR3 sequences, 7.5% observed once, and the top ten hold less than 2.5%. CDR3 length: 14 amino acids. Germline values: CDR1 MNHNY, CDR2 SVGAGI (reference sequence). The V gene end was trimmed by 7 bases and the J gene end by 3 bases; junction bases not matched to a gene: 7. The sample was also reused in another study, on yellow fever vaccine responses in identical twins.

Sequenced: memory (CD45RO+) T cells sorted from blood. The receptor was isolated from a woman younger than 35 in good health. This rearrangement joins TRBV6-6 to TRBJ1-1, with TRBD1 matching over 8 bases. The CDR3 DNA is TGTGCCAGCACCCACAGGGGGGTGGACACTGAAGCTTTCTTT. Its protein is CASTHRGVDTEAFF.